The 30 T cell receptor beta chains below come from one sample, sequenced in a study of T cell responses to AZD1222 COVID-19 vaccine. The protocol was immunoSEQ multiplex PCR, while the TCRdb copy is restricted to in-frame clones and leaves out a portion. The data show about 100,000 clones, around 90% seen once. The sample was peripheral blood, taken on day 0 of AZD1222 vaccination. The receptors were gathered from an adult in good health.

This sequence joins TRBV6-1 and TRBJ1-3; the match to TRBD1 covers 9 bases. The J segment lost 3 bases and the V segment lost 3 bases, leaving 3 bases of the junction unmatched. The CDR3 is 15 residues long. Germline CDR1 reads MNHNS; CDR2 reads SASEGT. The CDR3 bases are TGTGCCAGCAGTGAGGGACAGGGATTTGGAAACACCATATATTTT. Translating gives CASSEGQGFGNTIYF.

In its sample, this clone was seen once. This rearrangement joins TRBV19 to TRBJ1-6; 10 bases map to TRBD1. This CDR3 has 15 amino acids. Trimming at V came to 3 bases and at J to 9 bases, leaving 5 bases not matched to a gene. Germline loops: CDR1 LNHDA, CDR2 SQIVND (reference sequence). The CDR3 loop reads CASSIRDRGVSPLHF. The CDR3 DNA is TGTGCCAGTAGTATTCGGGACAGGGGAGTTTCACCCCTCCACTTT.

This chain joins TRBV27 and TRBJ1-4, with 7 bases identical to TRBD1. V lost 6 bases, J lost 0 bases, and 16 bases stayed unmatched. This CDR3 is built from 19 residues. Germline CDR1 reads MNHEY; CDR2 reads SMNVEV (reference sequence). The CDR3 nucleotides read TGTGCCAGCAGCCCAGGGGCGACAGGGCCCCGGGCAACTAATGAAAAACTGTTTTTT. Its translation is CASSPGATGPRATNEKLFF.

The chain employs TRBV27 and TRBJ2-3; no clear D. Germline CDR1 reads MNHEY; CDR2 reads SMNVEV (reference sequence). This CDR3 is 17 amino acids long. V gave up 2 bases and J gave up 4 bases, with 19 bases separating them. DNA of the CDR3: TGTGCCAGCAGTTTACTGCAGCCCCGGGCTATGGCAGATACGCAGTATTTT. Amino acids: CASSLLQPRAMADTQYF.

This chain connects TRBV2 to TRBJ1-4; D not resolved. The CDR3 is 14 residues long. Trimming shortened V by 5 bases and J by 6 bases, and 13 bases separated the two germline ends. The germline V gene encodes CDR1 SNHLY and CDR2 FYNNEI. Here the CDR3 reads CASSSRPPYEKLFF. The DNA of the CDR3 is TGTGCCAGCAGTTCCCGACCGCCGTATGAAAAACTGTTTTTT.

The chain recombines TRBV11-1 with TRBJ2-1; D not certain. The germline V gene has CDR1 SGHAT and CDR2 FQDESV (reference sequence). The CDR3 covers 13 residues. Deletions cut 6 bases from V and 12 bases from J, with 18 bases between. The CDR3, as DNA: TGTGCCAGCAGTTCAAGCCGCGGACGGAGGCAGTTCTTC. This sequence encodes CASSSSRGRRQFF.

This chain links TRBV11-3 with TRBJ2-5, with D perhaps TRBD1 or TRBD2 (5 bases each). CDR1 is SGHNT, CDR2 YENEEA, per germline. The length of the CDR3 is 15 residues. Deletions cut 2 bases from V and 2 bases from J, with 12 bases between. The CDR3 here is CASSLKGPGQETQYF. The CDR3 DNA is TGTGCCAGCAGCTTAAAGGGACCGGGGCAAGAGACCCAGTACTTC. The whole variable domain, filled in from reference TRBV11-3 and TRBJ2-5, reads EAGVVQSPRYKIIEKKQPVAFWCNPISGHNTLYWYLQNLGQGPELLIRYENEEAVDDSQLPKDRFSAERLKGVDSTLKIQPAELGDSAVYLCASSLKGPGQETQYFGPGTRLLVL.

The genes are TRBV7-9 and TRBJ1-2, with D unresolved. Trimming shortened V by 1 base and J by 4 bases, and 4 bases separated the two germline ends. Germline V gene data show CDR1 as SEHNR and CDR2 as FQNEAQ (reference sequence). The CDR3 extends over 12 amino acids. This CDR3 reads CASSLDTYGYTF. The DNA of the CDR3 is TGTGCCAGCAGCTTAGATACCTATGGCTACACCTTC.

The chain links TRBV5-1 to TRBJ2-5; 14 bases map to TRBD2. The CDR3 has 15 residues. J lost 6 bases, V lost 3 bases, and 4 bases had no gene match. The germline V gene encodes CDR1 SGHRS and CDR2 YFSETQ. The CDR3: CASSWGTSGSKTQYF. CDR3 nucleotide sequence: TGCGCCAGCAGCTGGGGGACTAGCGGGAGTAAGACCCAGTACTTC.

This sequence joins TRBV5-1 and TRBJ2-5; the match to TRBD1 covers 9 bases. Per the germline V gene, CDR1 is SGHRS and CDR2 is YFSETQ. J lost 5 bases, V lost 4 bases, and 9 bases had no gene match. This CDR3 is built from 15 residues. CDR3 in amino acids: CASSHRDREGETQYF. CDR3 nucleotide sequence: TGCGCCAGCAGCCATCGGGACAGGGAGGGGGAGACCCAGTACTTC.

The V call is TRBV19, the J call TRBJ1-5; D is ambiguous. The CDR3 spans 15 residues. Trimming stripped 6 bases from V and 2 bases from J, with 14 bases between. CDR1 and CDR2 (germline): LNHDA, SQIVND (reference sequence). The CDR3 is CASSPPRLGNQPQHF. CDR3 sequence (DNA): TGTGCCAGTAGCCCCCCCAGGCTGGGCAATCAGCCCCAGCATTTT.

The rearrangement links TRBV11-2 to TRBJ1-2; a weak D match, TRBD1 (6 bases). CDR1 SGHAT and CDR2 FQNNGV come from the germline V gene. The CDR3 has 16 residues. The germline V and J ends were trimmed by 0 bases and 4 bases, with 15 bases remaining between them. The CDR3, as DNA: TGTGCCAGCAGCTTAGAGTGGGGGGCTGGCGGCTATGGCTACACCTTC. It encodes CASSLEWGAGGYGYTF.

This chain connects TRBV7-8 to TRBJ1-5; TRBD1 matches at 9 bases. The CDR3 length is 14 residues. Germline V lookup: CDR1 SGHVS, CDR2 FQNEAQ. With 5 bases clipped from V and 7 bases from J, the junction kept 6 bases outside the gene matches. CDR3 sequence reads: CASSRGQGWQPQHF. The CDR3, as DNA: TGTGCCAGCAGCCGAGGACAGGGGTGGCAGCCCCAGCATTTT.

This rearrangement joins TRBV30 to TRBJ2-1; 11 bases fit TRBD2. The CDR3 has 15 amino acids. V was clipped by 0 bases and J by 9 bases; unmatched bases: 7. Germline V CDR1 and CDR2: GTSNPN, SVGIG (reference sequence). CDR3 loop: CAWSVQLAGGAEQFF. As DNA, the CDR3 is TGTGCCTGGAGTGTACAATTAGCGGGAGGGGCTGAGCAGTTCTTC.

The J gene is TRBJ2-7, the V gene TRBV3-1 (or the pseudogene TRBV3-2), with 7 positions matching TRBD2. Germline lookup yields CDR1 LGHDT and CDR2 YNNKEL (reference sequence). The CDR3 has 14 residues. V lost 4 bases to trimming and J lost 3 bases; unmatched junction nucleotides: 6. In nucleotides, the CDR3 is TGTGCCAGCAGCCTCAGGACTAGTCACTACGAGCAGTACTTC. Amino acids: CASSLRTSHYEQYF.

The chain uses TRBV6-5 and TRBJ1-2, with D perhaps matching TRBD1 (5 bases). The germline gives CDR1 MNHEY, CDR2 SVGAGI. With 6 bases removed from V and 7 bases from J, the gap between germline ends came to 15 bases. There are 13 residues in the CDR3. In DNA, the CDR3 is TGTGCCAGCAGGACAGATTTTGGGGTTGGCTACACCTTC. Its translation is CASRTDFGVGYTF.

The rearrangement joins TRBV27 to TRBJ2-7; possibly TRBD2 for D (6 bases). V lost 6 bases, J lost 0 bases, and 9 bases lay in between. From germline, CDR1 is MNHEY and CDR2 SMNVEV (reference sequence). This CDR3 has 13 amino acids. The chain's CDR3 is CASRGLISYEQYF. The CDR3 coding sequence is TGTGCCAGCAGGGGACTTATCTCCTACGAGCAGTACTTC.

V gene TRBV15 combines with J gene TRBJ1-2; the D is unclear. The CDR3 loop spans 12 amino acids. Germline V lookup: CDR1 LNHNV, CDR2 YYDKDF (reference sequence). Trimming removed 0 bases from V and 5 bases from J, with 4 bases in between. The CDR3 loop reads CATSRDSYGYTF. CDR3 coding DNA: TGTGCCACCAGCAGAGATAGTTATGGCTACACCTTC.

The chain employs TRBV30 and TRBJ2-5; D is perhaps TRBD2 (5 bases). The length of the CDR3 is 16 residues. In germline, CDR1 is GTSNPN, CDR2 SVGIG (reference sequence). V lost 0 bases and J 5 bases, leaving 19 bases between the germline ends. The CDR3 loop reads CAWSVLSVGRGETQYF. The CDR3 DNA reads TGTGCCTGGAGTGTACTATCTGTAGGCCGAGGGGAGACCCAGTACTTC.

This chain's CDR3 is CASSQLGGIKDEQFF. In DNA, the CDR3 is TGTGCCAGCAGCCAGCTCGGCGGGATAAAGGATGAGCAGTTCTTC. V gene TRBV5-6 combines with J gene TRBJ2-1; D perhaps matches TRBD2 (6 bases). With 4 bases removed from V and 8 bases from J, the gap between germline ends came to 19 bases. The CDR3 totals 15 residues. Germline values: CDR1 SGHDT, CDR2 YYEEEE.

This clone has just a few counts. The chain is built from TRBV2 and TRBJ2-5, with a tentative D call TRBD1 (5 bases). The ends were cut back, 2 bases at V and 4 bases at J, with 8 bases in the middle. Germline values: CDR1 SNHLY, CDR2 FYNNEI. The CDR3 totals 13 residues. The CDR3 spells CASSEYGAETQYF. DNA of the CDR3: TGTGCCAGCAGTGAATATGGGGCAGAGACCCAGTACTTC. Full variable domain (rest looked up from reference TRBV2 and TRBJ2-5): EPEVTQTPSHQVTQMGQEVILRCVPISNHLYFYWYRQILGQKVEFLVSFYNNEISEKSEIFDDQFSVERPDGSNFTLKIRSTKLEDSAMYFCASSEYGAETQYFGPGTRLLVL.

CDR3 region: CASSLTRTSPGNEQFF. Written as DNA, the CDR3 is TGTGCCAGCAGCTTAACCCGGACTAGCCCGGGAAATGAGCAGTTCTTC. J is TRBJ2-1 and V is TRBV7-3, with TRBD2 identical over 8 bases. With V trimmed by 0 bases and J by 7 bases, 8 bases remained unmatched. CDR3 length equals 16 residues. Per the germline V gene, CDR1 is SGHTA and CDR2 is FQGTGA.

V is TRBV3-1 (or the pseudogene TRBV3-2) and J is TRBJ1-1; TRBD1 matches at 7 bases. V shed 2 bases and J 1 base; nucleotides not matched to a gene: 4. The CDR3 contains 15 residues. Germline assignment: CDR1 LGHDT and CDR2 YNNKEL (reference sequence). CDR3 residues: CASSQLTGTNTEAFF. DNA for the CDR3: TGTGCCAGCAGCCAACTGACAGGGACGAACACTGAAGCTTTCTTT.

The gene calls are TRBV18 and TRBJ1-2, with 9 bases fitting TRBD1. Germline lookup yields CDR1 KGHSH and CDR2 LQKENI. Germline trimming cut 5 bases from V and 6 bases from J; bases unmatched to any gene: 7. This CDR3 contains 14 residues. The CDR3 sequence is CASSNYGTGNGYTF. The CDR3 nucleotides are TGTGCCAGCTCAAACTACGGGACAGGGAATGGCTACACCTTC. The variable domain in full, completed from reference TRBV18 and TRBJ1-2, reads NAGVMQNPRHLVRRRGQEARLRCSPMKGHSHVYWYRQLPEEGLKFMVYLQKENIIDESGMPKERFSAEFPKEGPSILRIQQVVRGDSAAYFCASSNYGTGNGYTFGSGTRLTVV.

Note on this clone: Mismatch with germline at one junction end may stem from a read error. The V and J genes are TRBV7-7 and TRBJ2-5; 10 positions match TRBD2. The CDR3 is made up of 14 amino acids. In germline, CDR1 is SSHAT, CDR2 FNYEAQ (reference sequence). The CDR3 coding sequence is TGTGCTAGCAGCCCAGGGACTAGCGAGGAGACCCAGTACTTC. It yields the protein CASSPGTSEETQYF.

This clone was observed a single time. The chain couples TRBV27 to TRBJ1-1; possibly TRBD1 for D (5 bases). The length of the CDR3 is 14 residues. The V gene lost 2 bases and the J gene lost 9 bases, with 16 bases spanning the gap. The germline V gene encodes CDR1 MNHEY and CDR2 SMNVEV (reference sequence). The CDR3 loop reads CASSLQIGTEKAFF. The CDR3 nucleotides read TGTGCCAGCAGTTTACAGATCGGGACCGAAAAAGCTTTCTTT.

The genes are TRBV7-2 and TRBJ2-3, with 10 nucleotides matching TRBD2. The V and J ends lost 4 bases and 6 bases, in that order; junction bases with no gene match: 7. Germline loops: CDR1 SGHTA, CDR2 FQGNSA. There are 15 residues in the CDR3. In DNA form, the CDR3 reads TGTGCCAGCAGCTCGCCTAGCGGGAGCCTCGATACGCAGTATTTT. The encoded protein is CASSSPSGSLDTQYF. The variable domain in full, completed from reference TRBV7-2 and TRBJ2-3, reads GAGVSQSPSNKVTEKGKDVELRCDPISGHTALYWYRQSLGQGLEFLIYFQGNSAPDKSGLPSDRFSAERTGGSVSTLTIQRTQQEDSAVYLCASSSPSGSLDTQYFGPGTRLTVL.

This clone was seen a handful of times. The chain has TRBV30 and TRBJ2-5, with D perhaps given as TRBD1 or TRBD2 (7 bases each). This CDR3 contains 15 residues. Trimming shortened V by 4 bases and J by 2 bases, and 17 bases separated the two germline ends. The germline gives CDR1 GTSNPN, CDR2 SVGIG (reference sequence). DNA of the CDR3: TGTGCCTGGAATTGGGGAGGGGGACAGCAAGAGACCCAGTACTTC. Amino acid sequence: CAWNWGGGQQETQYF.

This chain's CDR3 is CASSAYNLAGGTDTQYF. The DNA of the CDR3 is TGTGCCAGCAGCGCCTACAATCTAGCGGGAGGCACAGATACGCAGTATTTT. This chain joins TRBV9 and TRBJ2-3; 10 nucleotides match TRBD2. Trimming at V came to 3 bases and at J to 1 base, leaving 8 bases not matched to a gene. Germline V gene data show CDR1 as SGDLS and CDR2 as YYNGEE. The CDR3 consists of 17 residues. The entire variable domain, with the rest obtained from reference TRBV9 and TRBJ2-3, is as follows: DSGVTQTPKHLITATGQRVTLRCSPRSGDLSVYWYQQSLDQGLQFLIQYYNGEERAKGNILERFSAQQFPDLHSELNLSSLELGDSALYFCASSAYNLAGGTDTQYFGPGTRLTVL.

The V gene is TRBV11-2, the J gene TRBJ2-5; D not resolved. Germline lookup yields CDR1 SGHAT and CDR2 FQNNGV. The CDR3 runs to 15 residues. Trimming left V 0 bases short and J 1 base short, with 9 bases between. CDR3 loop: CASSLEGGPQETQYF. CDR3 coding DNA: TGTGCCAGCAGCTTAGAAGGTGGGCCCCAAGAGACCCAGTACTTC.